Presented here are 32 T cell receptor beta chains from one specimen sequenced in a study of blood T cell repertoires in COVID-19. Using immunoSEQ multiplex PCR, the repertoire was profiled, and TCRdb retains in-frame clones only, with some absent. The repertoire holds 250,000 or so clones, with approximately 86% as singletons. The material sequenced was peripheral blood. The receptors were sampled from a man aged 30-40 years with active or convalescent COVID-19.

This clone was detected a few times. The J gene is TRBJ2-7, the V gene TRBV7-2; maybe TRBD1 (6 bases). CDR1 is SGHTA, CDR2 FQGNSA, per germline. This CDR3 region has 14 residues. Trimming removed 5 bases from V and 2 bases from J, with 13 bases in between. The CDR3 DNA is TGTGCCAGCAGCGGCCTGGACAGAGCCTACGAGCAGTACTTC. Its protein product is CASSGLDRAYEQYF.

CDR3 protein: CASSALAGSYNEQFF. For the CDR3, the DNA is TGTGCCAGCAGTGCTCTAGCGGGGTCTTACAATGAGCAGTTCTTC. The chain combines TRBV2 with TRBJ2-1; 9 nucleotides line up with TRBD2. J lost 4 bases, V lost 4 bases, and 5 bases had no gene match. CDR1 is SNHLY and CDR2 is FYNNEI in the germline V gene. This CDR3 is 15 amino acids long.

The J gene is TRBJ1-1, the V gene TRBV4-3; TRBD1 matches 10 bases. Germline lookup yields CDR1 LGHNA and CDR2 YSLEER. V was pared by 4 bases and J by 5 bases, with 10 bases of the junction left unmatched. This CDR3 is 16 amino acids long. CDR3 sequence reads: CASSPLPGQGPTEAFF. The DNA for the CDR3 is TGCGCCAGCAGCCCCCTCCCGGGACAGGGGCCAACTGAAGCTTTCTTT.

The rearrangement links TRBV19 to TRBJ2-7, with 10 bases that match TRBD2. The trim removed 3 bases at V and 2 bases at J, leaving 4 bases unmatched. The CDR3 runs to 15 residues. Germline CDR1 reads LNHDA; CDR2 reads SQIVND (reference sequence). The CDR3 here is CASSMSLAGTYEQYF. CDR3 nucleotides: TGTGCCAGTAGTATGTCACTAGCGGGGACCTACGAGCAGTACTTC. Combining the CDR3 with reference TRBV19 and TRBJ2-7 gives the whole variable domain DGGITQSPKYLFRKEGQNVTLSCEQNLNHDAMYWYRQDPGQGLRLIYYSQIVNDFQKGDIAEGYSVSREKKESFPLTVTSAQKNPTAFYLCASSMSLAGTYEQYFGPGTRLTVT.

The DNA for the CDR3 is TGTGCCAGCAGCTTAGTAGACAGCCTTGGGGAGCAGTACTTC. Its translation: CASSLVDSLGEQYF. The chain joins TRBV7-8 to TRBJ2-7; D is perhaps TRBD1 (5 bases). CDR3 length equals 14 residues. The ends were cut back, 1 base at V and 7 bases at J, with 14 bases in the middle. CDR1 and CDR2 (germline): SGHVS, FQNEAQ.

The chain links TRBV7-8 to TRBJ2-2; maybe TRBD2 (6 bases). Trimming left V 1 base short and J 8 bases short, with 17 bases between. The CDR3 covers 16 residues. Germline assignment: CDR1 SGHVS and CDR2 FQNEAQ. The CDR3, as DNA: TGTGCCAGCAGCTTAGGACGCGGGGTCACGACTGGGGAGCTGTTTTTT. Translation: CASSLGRGVTTGELFF.

The CDR3 spells CASSSRGRDTDTQYF. Written as DNA, the CDR3 is TGTGCCAGCAGCTCCCGTGGGAGGGACACAGATACGCAGTATTTT. The chain combines TRBV7-3 with TRBJ2-3; TRBD2 matches at 7 bases. The trim removed 4 bases at V and 2 bases at J, leaving 6 bases unmatched. CDR1 is SGHTA and CDR2 is FQGTGA in the germline V gene. The CDR3 sequence is 15 residues long. The full variable domain, with the rest looked up from reference TRBV7-3 and TRBJ2-3, is GAGVSQTPSNKVTEKGKYVELRCDPISGHTALYWYRQSLGQGPEFLIYFQGTGAADDSGLPNDRFFAVRPEGSVSTLKIQRTERGDSAVYLCASSSRGRDTDTQYFGPGTRLTVL.

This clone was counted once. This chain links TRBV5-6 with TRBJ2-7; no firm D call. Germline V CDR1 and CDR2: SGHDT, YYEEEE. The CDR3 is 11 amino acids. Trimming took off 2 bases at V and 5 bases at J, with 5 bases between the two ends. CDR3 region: CASSLLDEQYF. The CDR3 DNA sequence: TGTGCCAGCAGCTTATTAGACGAGCAGTACTTC.

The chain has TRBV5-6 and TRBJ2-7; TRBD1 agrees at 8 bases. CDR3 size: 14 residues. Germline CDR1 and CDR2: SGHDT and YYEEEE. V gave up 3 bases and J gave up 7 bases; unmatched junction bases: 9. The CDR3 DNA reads TGTGCCAGCAGCTCTCTGCGGACAGGGATGGAGCAGTACTTC. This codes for CASSSLRTGMEQYF.

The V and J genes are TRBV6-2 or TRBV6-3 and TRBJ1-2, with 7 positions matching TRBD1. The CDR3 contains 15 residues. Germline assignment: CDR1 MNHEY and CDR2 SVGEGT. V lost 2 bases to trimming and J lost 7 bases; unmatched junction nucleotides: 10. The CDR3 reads CASSYLTGVWIGYTF. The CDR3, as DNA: TGTGCCAGCAGTTACCTAACAGGGGTCTGGATTGGCTACACCTTC.

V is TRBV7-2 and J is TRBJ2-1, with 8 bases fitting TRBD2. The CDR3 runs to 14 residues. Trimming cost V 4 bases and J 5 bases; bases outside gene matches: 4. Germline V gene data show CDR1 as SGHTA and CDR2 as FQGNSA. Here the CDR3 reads CASSYGGGNNEQFF. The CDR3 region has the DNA TGTGCCAGCAGCTACGGGGGGGGTAACAATGAGCAGTTCTTC.

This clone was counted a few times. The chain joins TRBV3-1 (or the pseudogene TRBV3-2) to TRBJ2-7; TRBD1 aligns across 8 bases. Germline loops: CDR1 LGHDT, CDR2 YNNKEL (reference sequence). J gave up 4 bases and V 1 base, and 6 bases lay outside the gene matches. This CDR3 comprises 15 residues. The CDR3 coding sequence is TGTGCCAGCAGCCAAGCTCCAGGGGGCTGGTACGAGCAGTACTTC. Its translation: CASSQAPGGWYEQYF.

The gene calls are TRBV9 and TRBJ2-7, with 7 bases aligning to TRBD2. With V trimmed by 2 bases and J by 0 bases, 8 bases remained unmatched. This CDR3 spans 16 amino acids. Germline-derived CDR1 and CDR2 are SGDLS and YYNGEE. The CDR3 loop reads CASSVEPSGLSYEQYF. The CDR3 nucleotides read TGTGCCAGCAGCGTGGAACCTAGCGGCCTCTCCTACGAGCAGTACTTC.

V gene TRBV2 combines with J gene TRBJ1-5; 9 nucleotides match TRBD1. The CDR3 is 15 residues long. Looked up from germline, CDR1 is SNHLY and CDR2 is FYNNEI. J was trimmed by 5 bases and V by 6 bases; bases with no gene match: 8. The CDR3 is CASSRTGGVYQPQHF. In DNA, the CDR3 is TGTGCCAGCAGCCGAACAGGGGGCGTCTATCAGCCCCAGCATTTT.

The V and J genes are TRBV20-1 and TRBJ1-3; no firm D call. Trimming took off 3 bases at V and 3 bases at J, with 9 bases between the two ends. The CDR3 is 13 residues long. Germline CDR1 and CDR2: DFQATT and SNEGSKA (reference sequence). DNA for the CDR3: TGCAGTGCTAGTACGGAGGGTGGAAACACCATATATTTT. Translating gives CSASTEGGNTIYF.

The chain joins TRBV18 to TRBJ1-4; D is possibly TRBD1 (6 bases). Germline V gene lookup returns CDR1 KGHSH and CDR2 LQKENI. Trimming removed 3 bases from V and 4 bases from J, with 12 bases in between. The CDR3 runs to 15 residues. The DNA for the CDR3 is TGTGCCAGCTCACCCCGACAGGAGTTTAATGAAAAACTGTTTTTT. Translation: CASSPRQEFNEKLFF. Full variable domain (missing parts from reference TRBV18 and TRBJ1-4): NAGVMQNPRHLVRRRGQEARLRCSPMKGHSHVYWYRQLPEEGLKFMVYLQKENIIDESGMPKERFSAEFPKEGPSILRIQQVVRGDSAAYFCASSPRQEFNEKLFFGSGTQLSVL.

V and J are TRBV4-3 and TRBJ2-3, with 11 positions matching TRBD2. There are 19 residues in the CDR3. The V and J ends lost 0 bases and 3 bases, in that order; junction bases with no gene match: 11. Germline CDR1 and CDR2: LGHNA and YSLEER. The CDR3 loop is CASSQDSKRPSGGTDTQYF. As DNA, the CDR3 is TGCGCCAGCAGCCAAGACAGTAAACGGCCTAGCGGGGGGACAGATACGCAGTATTTT.

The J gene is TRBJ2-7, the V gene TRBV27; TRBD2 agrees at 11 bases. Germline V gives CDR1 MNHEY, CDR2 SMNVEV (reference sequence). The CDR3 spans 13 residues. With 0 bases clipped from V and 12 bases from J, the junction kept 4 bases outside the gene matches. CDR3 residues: CASSLSSGGARYF. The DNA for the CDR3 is TGTGCCAGCAGTTTATCTAGCGGGGGGGCCCGGTACTTC.

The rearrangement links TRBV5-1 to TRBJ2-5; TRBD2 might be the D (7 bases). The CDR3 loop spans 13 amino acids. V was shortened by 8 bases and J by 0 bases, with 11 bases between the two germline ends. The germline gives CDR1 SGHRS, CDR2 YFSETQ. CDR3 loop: CASAGAYQETQYF. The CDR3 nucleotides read TGCGCCAGTGCGGGGGCGTACCAAGAGACCCAGTACTTC. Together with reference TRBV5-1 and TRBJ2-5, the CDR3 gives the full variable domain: KAGVTQTPRYLIKTRGQQVTLSCSPISGHRSVSWYQQTPGQGLQFLFEYFSETQRNKGNFPGRFSGRQFSNSRSEMNVSTLELGDSALYLCASAGAYQETQYFGPGTRLLVL.

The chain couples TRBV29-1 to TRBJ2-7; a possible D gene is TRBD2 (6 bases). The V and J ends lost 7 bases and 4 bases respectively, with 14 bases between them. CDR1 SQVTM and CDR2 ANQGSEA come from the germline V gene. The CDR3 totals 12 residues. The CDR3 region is CSGRGNGYEQYF. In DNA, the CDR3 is TGCAGCGGACGGGGGAATGGTTACGAGCAGTACTTC.

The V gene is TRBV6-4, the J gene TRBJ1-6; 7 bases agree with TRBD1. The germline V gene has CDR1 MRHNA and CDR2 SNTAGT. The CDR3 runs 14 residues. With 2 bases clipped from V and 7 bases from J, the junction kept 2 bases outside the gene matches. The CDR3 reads CASSDRGQNSPLHF. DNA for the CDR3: TGTGCCAGCAGTGACAGGGGGCAAAATTCACCCCTCCACTTT.

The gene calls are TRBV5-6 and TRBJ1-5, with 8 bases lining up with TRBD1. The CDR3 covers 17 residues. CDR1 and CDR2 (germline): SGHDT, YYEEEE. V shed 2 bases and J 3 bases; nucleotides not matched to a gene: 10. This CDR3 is CASSFDKDREFNQPQHF. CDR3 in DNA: TGTGCCAGCAGCTTCGATAAGGACAGGGAATTCAATCAGCCCCAGCATTTT.

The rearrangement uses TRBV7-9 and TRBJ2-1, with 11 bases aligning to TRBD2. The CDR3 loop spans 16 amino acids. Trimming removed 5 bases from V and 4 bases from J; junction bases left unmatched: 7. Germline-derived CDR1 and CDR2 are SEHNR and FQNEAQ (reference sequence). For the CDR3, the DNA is TGTGCCAGCAGCGAGGGATGGACTAGCGGGTACAATGAGCAGTTCTTC. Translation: CASSEGWTSGYNEQFF.

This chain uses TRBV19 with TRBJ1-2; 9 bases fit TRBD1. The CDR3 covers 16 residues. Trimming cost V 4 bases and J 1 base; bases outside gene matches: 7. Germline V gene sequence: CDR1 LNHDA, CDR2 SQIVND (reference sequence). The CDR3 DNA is TGTGCCAGTAGTACCCTTCCGGGACAGGGTAACTATGGCTACACCTTC. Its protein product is CASSTLPGQGNYGYTF.

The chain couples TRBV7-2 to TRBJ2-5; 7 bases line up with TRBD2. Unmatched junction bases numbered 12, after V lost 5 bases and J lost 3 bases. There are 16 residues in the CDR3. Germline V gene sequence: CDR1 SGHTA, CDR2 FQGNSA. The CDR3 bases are TGTGCCAGCAGCCAAATACAGGAAAGCGGGGAAGAGACCCAGTACTTC. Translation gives CASSQIQESGEETQYF.

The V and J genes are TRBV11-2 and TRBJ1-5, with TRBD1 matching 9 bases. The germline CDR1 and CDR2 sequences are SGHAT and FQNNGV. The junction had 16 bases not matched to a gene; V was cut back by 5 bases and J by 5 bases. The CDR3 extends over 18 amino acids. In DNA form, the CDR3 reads TGTGCCAGCAGCGTAAAGGGAACCGGGACAGGGCTGGATCAGCCCCAGCATTTT. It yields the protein CASSVKGTGTGLDQPQHF.

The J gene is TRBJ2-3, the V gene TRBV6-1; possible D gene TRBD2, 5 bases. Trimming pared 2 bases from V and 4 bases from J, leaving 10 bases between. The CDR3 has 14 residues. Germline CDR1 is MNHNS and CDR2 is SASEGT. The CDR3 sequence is CASSELEGADTQYF. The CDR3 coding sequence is TGTGCCAGCAGTGAACTAGAGGGAGCAGATACGCAGTATTTT.

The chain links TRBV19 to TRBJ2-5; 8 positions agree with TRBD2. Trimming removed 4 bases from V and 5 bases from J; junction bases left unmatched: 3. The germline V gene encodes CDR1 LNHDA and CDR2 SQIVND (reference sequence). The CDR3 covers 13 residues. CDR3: CASSTGRAETQYF. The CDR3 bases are TGTGCCAGTAGTACCGGGAGGGCGGAGACCCAGTACTTC.

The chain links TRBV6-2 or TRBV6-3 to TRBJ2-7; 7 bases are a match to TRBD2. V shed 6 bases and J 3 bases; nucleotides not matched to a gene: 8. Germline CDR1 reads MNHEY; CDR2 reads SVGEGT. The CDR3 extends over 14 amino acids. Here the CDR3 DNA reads TGTGCCAGCAGCCCCCCACGGGACTACTACGAGCAGTACTTC. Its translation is CASSPPRDYYEQYF.

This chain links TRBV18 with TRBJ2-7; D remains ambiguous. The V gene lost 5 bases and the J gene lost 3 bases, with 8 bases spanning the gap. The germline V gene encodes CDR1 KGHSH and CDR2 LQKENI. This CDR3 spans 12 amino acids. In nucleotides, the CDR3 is TGTGCCAGCTCATCCCTAAACTACGAGCAGTACTTC. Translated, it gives CASSSLNYEQYF. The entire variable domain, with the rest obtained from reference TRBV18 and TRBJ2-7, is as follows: NAGVMQNPRHLVRRRGQEARLRCSPMKGHSHVYWYRQLPEEGLKFMVYLQKENIIDESGMPKERFSAEFPKEGPSILRIQQVVRGDSAAYFCASSSLNYEQYFGPGTRLTVT.

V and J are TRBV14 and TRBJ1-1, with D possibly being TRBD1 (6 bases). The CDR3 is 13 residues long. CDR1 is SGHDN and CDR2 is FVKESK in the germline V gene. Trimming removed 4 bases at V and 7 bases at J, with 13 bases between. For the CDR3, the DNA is TGTGCCAGCAGCCCTACAGGGCCAGGTGAAGCTTTCTTT. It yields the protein CASSPTGPGEAFF.

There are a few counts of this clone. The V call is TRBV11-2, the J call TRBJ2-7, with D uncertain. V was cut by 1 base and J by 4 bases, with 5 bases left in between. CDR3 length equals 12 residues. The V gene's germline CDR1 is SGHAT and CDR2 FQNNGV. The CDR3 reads CASSLVDYEQYF. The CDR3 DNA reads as TGTGCCAGCAGCTTAGTAGATTACGAGCAGTACTTC.